This TCR beta chain is drawn from a study of identical twins (dated by TCRdb to 2015 to 2016). For the wider study: To test whether fetal clonotypes persist, this study deep-sequenced TCR alpha and beta repertoires from monozygotic twins, from unrelated adults of various ages, and from cord blood. Replicate twin experiments were performed at different times using different library preparation protocols to rule out contamination. The study at large found these results: Fewer insertions were carried by abundant cord blood beta clonotypes, a similar but weaker trend appeared in young adult naive repertoires, and no such trend appeared in memory repertoires. Recombination models systematically underestimated out-of-frame TCR alpha sharing in monozygotic twins but agreed with sharing between unrelated individuals. Zero-insertion analyses could be partly confounded by invariant T cells such as MAIT and iNKT, though diverse VJ usage argued against such confounding for most clonotypes. Excess twin sharing in beta out-of-frame sequences was weaker because fewer shared sequences lowered the signal-to-noise ratio. Compared with coincidental sharing between unrelated individuals, out-of-frame TCR alpha sequences shared between twins had an excess of sequences with low generation probability. Because the same donors could not be followed over many years, the conclusions depended on cross-sectional statistical analysis.

Every donor was a healthy Caucasian. The twin cohort comprised three pairs of female monozygotic twins, all aged roughly 18 to 30 years. Peripheral blood mononuclear cells were used as the source from which RNA for TCR libraries was isolated. The sample holds a few counts of this clonotype. This receptor's antigen is unknown. No base quality values were provided; no much bigger clone lies one nucleotide off. Library generation was performed with 5' RACE. The listed sequencing device is Illumina HiSeq 2000. Template switching introduced a universal primer binding site; the final cDNA contained a unique molecular identifier, enabling accurate counting of TCR cDNA molecules. First-strand cDNA for TCR alpha and beta chains was synthesized from specific primers in the conserved constant-segment region. Each cDNA library was double barcoded, with a SMART-Mk sample barcode plus Illumina barcodes, to control for contamination. TruSeq adapter sequences along with Illumina sample barcodes were introduced in two successive PCR steps. The Illumina HiSeq platform was used with custom primers to sequence TCR alpha and beta cDNA libraries. The authors' pipeline ran thus. Raw reads were processed with MiGEC to extract unique molecular identifiers, and MiXCR was used to determine CDR3 positions. Recombination models were inferred per individual with the repgenHMM and IGoR tools using an EM algorithm. Shared clonotype analysis was performed with the tcR package in R, normalizing sharing by the product of cloneset sizes. To study raw recombination free of thymic and clonal selection effects, out-of-frame nonproductive sequences were analyzed. Using fastp trimming at Q25 and MiXCR clonotype assembly, TCRdb reanalyzed the public sequencing data and kept in-frame beta chains. Entries are consolidated by CDR3 protein sequence, retaining the most common genes and DNA. TCRdb, not the original authors, processed these V and J calls. The sample yields about 810,000 distinct CDR3 sequences; around 12% were counted once. Around 1.5% of the sample goes to the ten largest clones.

The CDR3 numbers 15 residues from cysteine through phenylalanine. The read is trimmed to its CDR3 DNA, 45 bases read in frame from base 1. The germline V gene yields MNHNS for CDR1 and SASEGT for CDR2. The germline V and J ends show losses of 5 bases and 4 bases respectively, and no gene match explains 7 bases of the junction. The same sample was also studied in work on yellow fever vaccine responses in identical twins. Taken from the second paper: The authors reported that the T cell response to vaccination in identical twins appeared partly convergent and partly personalized. In the study, vaccine-responding T cell clones were precisely tracked in identical twins.

The source of this sequence is a woman between 18 and 29 years old in good health. The sample was PBMCs. The rearranged chain carries TRBV6-1 and TRBJ1-1, and 10 junctional nucleotides match TRBD1. The CDR3 sequence is CASSPRTGGSTEAFF. The DNA is as follows: TGTGCCAGCAGTCCCCGGACAGGGGGAAGCACTGAAGCTTTCTTT.